This T cell receptor (beta chain) was obtained from a study of neurological immune-mediated disorders. This clonotype has a count of ten or more. V lost 4 bases, J lost 6 bases, and 12 bases lay in between. This CDR3 spans 12 amino acids. Germline V lookup: CDR1 SQVTM, CDR2 ANQGSEA. One entry per CDR3 protein results from TCRdb running MiXCR on the 5' RACE reads. The profile covers fewer than 75,000 distinct CDR3 sequences, with 4.5% to 5.5% appearing a single time and 6.5% to 7.5% taken by the ten largest. This chain links TRBV29-1 with TRBJ1-2; D gene unclear. Specimen: PBMCs. The clonotype comes from a man aged 25-45 years with multiple sclerosis. The CDR3 DNA reads as TGCAGCGTTGGAAGAACGGTGAATGGCTACACCTTC. It is translated as CSVGRTVNGYTF.